This T cell receptor (beta chain) was obtained from a study of cytomegalovirus exposure and HLA in healthy donors. V lost 8 bases and J 5 bases, leaving 16 bases between the germline ends. The CDR3 spans 14 residues. CDR1 and CDR2 (germline): MNHEY, SVGAGI. The PCR employed 60 Vbeta primers together with 13 Jbeta primers. Using immunoSEQ multiplex PCR, the repertoire was profiled, and TCRdb retains in-frame clones only, with some absent. Of around 67,000 clones listed, about 60% are singletons. The chain carries TRBV6-5 and TRBJ2-1; possible D gene TRBD2, 6 bases. The clonotype was recovered from a woman aged 50 to 60 in good health and CMV-seronegative. The material sequenced was PBMCs. CDR3 residues: CASGIGSPNNEQFF. For the CDR3, the DNA is TGTGCCAGCGGAATCGGGAGCCCGAACAATGAGCAGTTCTTC.